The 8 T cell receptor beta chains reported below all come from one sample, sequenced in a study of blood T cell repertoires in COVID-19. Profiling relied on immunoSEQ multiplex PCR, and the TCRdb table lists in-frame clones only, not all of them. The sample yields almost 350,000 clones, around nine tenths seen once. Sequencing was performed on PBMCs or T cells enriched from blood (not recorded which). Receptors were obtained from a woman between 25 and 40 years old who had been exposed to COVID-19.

The CDR3 bases are TGTGCCACCAGTGACCTCGGGGGGGGAAGCACAGATACGCAGTATTTT. Its protein product is CATSDLGGGSTDTQYF. This chain joins TRBV24-1 and TRBJ2-3; 8 bases are a match to TRBD2. The CDR3 consists of 16 residues. V shed 4 bases and J 0 bases; nucleotides not matched to a gene: 5. CDR1 is KGHDR, CDR2 SFDVKD, per germline.

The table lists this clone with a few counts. The CDR3 DNA reads TGTGCCAGCAGCTTATCCGACAGGGGGCCTCAGCCCCAGCATTTT. This translates into CASSLSDRGPQPQHF. The V and J genes are TRBV7-8 and TRBJ1-5; 10 nucleotides match TRBD1. The V and J ends lost 2 bases and 6 bases, in that order; junction bases with no gene match: 4. The CDR3 loop spans 15 amino acids. Per the germline V gene, CDR1 is SGHVS and CDR2 is FQNEAQ.

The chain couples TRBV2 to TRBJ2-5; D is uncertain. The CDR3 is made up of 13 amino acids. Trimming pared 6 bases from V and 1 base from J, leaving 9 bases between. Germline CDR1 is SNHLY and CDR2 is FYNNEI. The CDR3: CASRVELQETQYF. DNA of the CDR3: TGTGCCAGCAGGGTCGAACTCCAAGAGACCCAGTACTTC.

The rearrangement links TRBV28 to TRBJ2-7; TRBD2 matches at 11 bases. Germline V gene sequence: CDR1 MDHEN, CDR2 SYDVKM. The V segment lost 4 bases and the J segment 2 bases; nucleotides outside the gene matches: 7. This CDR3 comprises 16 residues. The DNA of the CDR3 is TGTGCCAGCAGTTACCCTCTACTAGCGGGGGCCTACGAGCAGTACTTC. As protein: CASSYPLLAGAYEQYF. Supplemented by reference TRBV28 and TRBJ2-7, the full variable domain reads DVKVTQSSRYLVKRTGEKVFLECVQDMDHENMFWYRQDPGLGLRLIYFSYDVKMKEKGDIPEGYSVSREKKERFSLILESASTNQTSMYLCASSYPLLAGAYEQYFGPGTRLTVT.

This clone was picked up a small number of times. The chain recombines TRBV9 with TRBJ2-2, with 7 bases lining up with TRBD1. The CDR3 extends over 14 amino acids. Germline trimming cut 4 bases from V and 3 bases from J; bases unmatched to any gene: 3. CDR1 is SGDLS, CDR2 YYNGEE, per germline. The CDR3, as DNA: TGTGCCAGCAGCAGGGGGCCGGACACCGGGGAGCTGTTTTTT. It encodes CASSRGPDTGELFF.

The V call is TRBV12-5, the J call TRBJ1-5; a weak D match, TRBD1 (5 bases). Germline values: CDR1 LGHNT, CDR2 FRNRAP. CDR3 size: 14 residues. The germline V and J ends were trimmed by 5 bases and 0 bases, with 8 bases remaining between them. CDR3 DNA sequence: TGTGCTAGTGGTCCTCAGGGTAGCAATCAGCCCCAGCATTTT. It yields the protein CASGPQGSNQPQHF.

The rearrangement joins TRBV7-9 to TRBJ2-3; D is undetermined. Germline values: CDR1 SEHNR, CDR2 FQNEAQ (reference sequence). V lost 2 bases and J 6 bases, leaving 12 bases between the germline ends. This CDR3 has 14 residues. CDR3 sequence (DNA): TGTGCCAGCAGCTTAAACTCGCCATGGGATACGCAGTATTTT. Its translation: CASSLNSPWDTQYF.

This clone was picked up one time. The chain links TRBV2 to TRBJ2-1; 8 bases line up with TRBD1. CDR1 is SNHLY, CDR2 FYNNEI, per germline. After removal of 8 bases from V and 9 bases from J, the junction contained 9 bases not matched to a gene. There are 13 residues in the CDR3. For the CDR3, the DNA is TGTGCCAGCCATGGCAGGGGGCCGAGTGAGCAGTTCTTC. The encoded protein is CASHGRGPSEQFF.